This T cell receptor (beta chain) was obtained from a study of CD8 T cells in Susac syndrome. Random hexamers were used to reverse transcribe an amount of about 0.45 to 1 ug RNA. MiXCR was run by TCRdb on the immunoSEQ multiplex PCR reads, yielding one entry per CDR3 protein. The data show under 250,000 distinct CDR3 sequences, around 95% seen once. This clonotype was picked up a small number of times. CDR3 length: 13 amino acids. Trimming stripped 3 bases from V and 4 bases from J, with 9 bases between. The source of this sequence is a human donor with multiple sclerosis. Sample: CD4+ T cells from PBMCs. The genes are TRBV12-3 or TRBV12-4 and TRBJ1-1; TRBD1 is a possible D gene (5 bases). In DNA, the CDR3 is TGTGCCAGCAGTTTGGGGGGTGGCACTGAAGCTTTCTTT. This encodes CASSLGGGTEAFF.